These T cell receptor beta chains were read from a single sample in a study of blood T cell repertoires in COVID-19. Here immunoSEQ multiplex PCR was the method, and the copy in TCRdb shows in-frame clones only, minus some. In the table there are under 350,000 clones, approximately 85% of which are singletons. Specimen: peripheral blood. All receptors derive from a human donor in a cohort sampled during active COVID-19. The CDR3 runs from the conserved cysteine through the conserved F or W. The D gene is left open where the match is weak. Some rows have no size entry. The others give once, few or many, or a class for an expanded clone.

d_gene,abundance,j_gene,v_gene,CDR3aa,CDR3nt
NA,NA,TRBJ1-2,TRBV6-5,CASSRRQGGNYTF,TGTGCCAGCAGTCGACGGCAGGGAGGTAACTACACCTTC
NA,NA,TRBJ1-5,TRBV6-2/TRBV6-3,CASSWTSSNQPQHF,TGTGCCAGCAGCTGGACATCGAGTAATCAGCCCCAGCATTTT
TRBD1,NA,TRBJ2-7,TRBV28,CASRQWGQKYSYEQYF,TGTGCCAGCAGACAATGGGGACAGAAGTACTCCTACGAGCAGTACTTC
NA,NA,TRBJ2-3,TRBV18,CASSPPSGLTDTQYF,TGTGCCAGCTCACCGCCCTCCGGTCTCACAGATACGCAGTATTTT
NA,once,TRBJ2-3,TRBV19,CASSIGATEDTQYF,TGTGCCAGTAGTATAGGCGCTACTGAAGATACGCAGTATTTT
TRBD2,NA,TRBJ2-7,TRBV7-2,CASSLQGGVAGGSYEQYF,TGTGCCAGCAGCTTACAGGGAGGGGTAGCGGGGGGCTCCTACGAGCAGTACTTC
NA,NA,TRBJ1-1,TRBV4-2,CASSQDPGDTEAFF,TGTGCCAGCAGCCAAGATCCGGGAGACACTGAAGCTTTCTTT
NA,NA,TRBJ1-4,TRBV28,CATNGGAGEKLFF,TGTGCCACCAACGGGGGGGCTGGGGAAAAACTGTTTTTT
TRBD1,NA,TRBJ1-2,TRBV15,CATSRTGTGGYTF,TGTGCCACCAGCAGAACCGGGACAGGCGGCTACACCTTC
TRBD1,NA,TRBJ1-1,TRBV19,CASSLRDRFMNTEAFF,TGTGCCAGTAGTCTCCGGGACAGGTTCATGAACACTGAAGCTTTCTTT
NA,few,TRBJ2-3,TRBV5-8,CASSGTIYSTDTQYF,TGTGCCAGCTCGGGGACAATTTATAGCACAGATACGCAGTATTTT